This TCR beta chain was captured in a study of OX40 agonist ivuxolimab in advanced cancers. Study findings and constraints: Averaged across samples, CD8+ T cells carried more expanded clones than CD4+ did. The authors also found low normalized T-cell clonal expansion in some nonresponders.

A note on this clone: Its antigen is currently unknown.

It was autoimmune disease history or systemic immunosuppression that excluded patients. Clones were read by immunoSEQ multiplex PCR, and TCRdb kept only the in-frame ones, dropping some. The repertoire holds tens of thousands of clones, just over 90% seen once, with around 0.51% in the top ten. Germline V CDR1 and CDR2: ENHRY, SYGVKD. V shed 5 bases, J shed 7 bases, and the junction held 0 bases outside the gene matches. This CDR3 has 12 amino acids. This specimen was CD4+ or CD8+ T cells sorted from blood, taken in a trial of the OX40 agonist ivuxolimab. The TCR sequence derives from an adult with an advanced solid tumor such as melanoma, head and neck, liver or kidney cancer. V gene TRBV10-3 combines with J gene TRBJ2-1; 9 nucleotides line up with TRBD2. DNA of the CDR3: TGTGCCATCAGTACTAGCGGGAATGAGCAGTTCTTC. This codes for CAISTSGNEQFF.